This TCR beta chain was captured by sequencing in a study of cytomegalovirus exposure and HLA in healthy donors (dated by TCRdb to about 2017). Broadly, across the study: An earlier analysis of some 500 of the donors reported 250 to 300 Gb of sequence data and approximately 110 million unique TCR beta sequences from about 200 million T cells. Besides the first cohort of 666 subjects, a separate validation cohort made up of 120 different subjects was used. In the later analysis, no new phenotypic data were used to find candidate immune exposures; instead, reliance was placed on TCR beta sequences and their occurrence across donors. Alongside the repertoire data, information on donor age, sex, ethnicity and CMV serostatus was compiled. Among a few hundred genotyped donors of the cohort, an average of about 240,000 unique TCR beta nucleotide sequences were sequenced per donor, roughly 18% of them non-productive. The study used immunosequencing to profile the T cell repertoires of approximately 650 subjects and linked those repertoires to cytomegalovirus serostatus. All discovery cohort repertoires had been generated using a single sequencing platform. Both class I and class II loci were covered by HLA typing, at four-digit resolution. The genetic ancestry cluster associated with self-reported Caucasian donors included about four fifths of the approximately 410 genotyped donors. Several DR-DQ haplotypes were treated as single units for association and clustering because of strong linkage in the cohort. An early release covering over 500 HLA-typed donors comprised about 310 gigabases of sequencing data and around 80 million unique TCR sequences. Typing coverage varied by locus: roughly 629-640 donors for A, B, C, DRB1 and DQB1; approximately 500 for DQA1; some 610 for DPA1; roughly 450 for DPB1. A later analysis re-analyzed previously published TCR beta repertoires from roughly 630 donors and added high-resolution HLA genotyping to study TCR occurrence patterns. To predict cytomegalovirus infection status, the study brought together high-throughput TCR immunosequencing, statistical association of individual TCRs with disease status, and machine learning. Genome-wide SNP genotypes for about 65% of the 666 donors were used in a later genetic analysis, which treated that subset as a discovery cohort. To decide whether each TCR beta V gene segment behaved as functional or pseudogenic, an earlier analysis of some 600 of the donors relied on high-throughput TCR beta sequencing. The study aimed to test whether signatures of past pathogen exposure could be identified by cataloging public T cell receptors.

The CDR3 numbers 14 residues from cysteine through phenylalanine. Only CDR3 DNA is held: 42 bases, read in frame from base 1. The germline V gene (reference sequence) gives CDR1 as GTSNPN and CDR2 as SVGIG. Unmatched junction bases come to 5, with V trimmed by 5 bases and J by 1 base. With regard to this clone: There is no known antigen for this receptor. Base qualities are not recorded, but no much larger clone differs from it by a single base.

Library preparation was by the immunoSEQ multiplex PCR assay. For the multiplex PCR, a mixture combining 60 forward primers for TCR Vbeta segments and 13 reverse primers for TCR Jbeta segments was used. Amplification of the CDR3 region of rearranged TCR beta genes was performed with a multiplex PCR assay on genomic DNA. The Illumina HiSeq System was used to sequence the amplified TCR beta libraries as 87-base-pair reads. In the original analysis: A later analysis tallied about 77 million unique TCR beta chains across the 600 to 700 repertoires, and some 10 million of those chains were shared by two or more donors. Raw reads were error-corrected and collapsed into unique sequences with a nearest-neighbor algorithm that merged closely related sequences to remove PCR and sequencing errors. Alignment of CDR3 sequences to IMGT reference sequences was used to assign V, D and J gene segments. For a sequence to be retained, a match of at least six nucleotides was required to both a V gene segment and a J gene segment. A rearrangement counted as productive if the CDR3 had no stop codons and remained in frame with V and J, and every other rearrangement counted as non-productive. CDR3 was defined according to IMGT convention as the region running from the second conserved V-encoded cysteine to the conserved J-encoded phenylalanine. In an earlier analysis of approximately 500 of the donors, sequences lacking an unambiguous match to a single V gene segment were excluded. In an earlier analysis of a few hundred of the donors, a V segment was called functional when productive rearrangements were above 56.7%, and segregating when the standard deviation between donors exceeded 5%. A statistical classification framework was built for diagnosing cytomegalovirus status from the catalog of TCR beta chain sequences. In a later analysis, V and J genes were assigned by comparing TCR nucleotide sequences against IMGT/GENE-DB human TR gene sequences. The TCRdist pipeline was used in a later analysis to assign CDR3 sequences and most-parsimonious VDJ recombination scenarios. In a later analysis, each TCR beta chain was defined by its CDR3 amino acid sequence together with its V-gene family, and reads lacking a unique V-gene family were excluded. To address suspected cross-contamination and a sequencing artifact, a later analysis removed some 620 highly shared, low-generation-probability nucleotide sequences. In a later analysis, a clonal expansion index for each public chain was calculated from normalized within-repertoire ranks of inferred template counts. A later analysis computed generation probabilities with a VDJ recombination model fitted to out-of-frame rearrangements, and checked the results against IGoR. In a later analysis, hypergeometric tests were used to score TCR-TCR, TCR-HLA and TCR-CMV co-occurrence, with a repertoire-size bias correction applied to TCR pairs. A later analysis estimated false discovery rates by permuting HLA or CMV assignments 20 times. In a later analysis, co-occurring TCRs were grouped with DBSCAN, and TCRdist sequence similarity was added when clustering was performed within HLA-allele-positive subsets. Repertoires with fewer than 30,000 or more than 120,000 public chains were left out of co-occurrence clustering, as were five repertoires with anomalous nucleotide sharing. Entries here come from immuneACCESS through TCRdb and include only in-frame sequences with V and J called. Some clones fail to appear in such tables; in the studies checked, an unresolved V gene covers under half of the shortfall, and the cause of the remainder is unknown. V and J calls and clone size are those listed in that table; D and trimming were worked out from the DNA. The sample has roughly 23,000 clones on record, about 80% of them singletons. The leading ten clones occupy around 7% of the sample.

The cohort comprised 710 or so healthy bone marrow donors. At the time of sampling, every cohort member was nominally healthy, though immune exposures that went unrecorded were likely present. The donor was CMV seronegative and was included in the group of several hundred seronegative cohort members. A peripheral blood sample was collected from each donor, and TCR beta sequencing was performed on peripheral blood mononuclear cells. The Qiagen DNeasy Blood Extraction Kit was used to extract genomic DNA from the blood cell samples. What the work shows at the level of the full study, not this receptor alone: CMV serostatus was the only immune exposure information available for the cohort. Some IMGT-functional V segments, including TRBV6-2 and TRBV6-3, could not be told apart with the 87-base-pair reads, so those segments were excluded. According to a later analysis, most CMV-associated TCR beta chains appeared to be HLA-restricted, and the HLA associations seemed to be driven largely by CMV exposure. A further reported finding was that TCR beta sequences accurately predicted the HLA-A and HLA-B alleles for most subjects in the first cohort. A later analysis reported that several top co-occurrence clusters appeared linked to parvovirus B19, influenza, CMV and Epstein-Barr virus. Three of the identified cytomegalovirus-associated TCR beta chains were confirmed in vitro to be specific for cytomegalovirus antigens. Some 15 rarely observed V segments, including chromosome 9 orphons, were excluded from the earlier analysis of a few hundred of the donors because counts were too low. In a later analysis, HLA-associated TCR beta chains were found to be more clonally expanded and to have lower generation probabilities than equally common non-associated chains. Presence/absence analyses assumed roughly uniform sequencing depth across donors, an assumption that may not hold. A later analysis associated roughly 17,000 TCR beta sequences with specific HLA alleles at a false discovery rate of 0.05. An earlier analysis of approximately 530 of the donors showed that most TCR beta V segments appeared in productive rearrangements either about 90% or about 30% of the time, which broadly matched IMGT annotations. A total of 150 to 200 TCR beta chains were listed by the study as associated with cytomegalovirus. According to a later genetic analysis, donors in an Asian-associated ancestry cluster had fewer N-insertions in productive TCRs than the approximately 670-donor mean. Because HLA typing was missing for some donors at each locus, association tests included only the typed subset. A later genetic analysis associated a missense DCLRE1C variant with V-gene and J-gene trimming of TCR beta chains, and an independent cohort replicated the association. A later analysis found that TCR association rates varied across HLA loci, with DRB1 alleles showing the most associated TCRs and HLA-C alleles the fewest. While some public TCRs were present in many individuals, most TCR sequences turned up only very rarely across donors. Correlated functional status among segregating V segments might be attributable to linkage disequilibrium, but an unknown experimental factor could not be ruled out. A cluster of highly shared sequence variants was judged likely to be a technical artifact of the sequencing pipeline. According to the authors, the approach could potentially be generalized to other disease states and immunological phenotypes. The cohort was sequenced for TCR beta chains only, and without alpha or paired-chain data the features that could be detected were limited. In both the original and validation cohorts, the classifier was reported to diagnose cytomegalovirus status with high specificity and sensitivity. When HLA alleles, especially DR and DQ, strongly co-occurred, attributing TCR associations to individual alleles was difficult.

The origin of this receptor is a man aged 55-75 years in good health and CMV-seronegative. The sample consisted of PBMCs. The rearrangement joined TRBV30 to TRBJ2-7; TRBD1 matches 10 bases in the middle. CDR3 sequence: CAWGGQGLSYEQYF. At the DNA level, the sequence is TGTGCCTGGGGGGGACAGGGGTTATCCTACGAGCAGTACTTC.